The clone carrying this T cell receptor (beta chain) was observed at least ten times. One entry per CDR3 protein results from TCRdb running MiXCR on the PCR reads. The data contain over 15,000 distinct CDR3 sequences, about 50% of them singletons. The CDR3 has 14 residues. J was trimmed by 0 bases and V by 10 bases; bases with no gene match: 1. Germline CDR1 MGHDK, CDR2 SYGVNS. The data were obtained in a study of CD4 and CD8 cells across lung adenocarcinoma regions. The clonotype originates from a male donor with lung adenocarcinoma. The CD4 and CD8 labels of this study may be unreliable. The V gene is TRBV25-1, the J gene TRBJ2-1; 12 bases align to TRBD2. Sequenced material: CD8+ T cells from the margin of a lung tumor. The CDR3 reads CATTSGSSYNEQFF. Here the CDR3 DNA reads TGTGCCACGACTAGCGGGAGCTCCTACAATGAGCAGTTCTTC.